The clone carrying this T cell receptor beta chain was found many times. No antigen is known for it. A universal primer site was added by template switching, and unique molecular identifiers were carried by the cDNA. TCRdb re-called the 5' RACE reads through MiXCR, storing one row per CDR3 protein. The sample includes roughly 690,000 distinct CDR3 sequences, 6.1% of them seen just once. Deletions cut 2 bases from V and 4 bases from J, with 15 bases between. The V gene's germline CDR1 is SQVTM and CDR2 ANQGSEA. The CDR3 sequence is 15 residues long. These data belong to a study of identical twins. The study's findings and limits: Those out-of-frame alpha sequences shared by twins showed an excess of low generation probability.

V and J are TRBV29-1 and TRBJ2-1, with D possibly being TRBD2 (6 bases). The sample consisted of naive T cells sorted from blood. The receptor's source is a man between 18 and 35 years old in good health. In nucleotides, the CDR3 is TGCAGCGTTGAATTTTTCGGGAGAGGATACAATGAGCAGTTCTTC. Its protein is CSVEFFGRGYNEQFF.